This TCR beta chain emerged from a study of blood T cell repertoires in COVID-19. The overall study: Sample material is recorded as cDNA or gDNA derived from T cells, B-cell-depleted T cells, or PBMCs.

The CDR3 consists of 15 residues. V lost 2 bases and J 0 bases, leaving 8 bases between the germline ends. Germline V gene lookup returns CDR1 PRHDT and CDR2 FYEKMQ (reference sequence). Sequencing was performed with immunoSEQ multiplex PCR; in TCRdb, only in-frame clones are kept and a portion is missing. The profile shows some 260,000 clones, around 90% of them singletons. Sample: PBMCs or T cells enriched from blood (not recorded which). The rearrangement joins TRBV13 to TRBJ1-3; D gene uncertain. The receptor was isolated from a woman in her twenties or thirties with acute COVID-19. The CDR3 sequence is CASSLIQSSGNTIYF. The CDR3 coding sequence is TGTGCCAGCAGCTTAATACAGAGCTCTGGAAACACCATATATTTT.